Given below is one T cell receptor (beta chain) in context. Its antigen is not known. The sample originates from a study of shared clonotypes between healthy human individuals. Study context: CD4 naive cells filled three plates per donor, CD4 memory three, CD8 naive two and CD8 memory one.

Study-wide findings and caveats: For sorted subsets, rarefaction showed incomplete sequencing despite large depth.

The CDR3 sequence is 14 residues long. Germline CDR1 reads SGHDT; CDR2 reads YYEEEE. The V gene end was trimmed by 7 bases and the J gene end by 7 bases; junction bases not matched to a gene: 7. Splitting of each subset's genomic DNA was done evenly across several immunoSEQ plates. Each PCR replicate from the sorted subsets contained about 200 ng DNA, which is tens of thousands of T cell genomes. Measured with immunoSEQ multiplex PCR; TCRdb has only the in-frame clones, and not every one. This sample has hundreds of thousands of clones; 55% to 85% occur once, and the top ten carry around 1.8%. The gene calls are TRBV5-6 and TRBJ2-1; 11 nucleotides line up with TRBD2. What was sequenced was memory CD4+ T cells sorted from blood. The subset was: CD45RA-negative fraction. The TCR comes from a woman between 25 and 40 years old in good health. CDR3 loop: CASSLAGGRNEQFF. The CDR3 DNA reads TGTGCCAGCTCGCTAGCGGGAGGTCGAAATGAGCAGTTCTTC.